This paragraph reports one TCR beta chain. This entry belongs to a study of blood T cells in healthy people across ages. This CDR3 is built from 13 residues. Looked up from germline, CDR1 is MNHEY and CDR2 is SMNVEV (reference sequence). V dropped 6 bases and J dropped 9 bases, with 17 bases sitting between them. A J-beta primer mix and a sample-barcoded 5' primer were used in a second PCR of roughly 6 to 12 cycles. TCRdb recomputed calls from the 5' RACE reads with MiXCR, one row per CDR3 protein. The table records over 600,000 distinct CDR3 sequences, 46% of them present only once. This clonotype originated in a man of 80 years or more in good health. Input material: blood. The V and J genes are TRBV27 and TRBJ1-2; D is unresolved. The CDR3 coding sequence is TGTGCCAGCAGCCCGGGAGACGGCGCTAGCTACACCTTC. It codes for CASSPGDGASYTF.